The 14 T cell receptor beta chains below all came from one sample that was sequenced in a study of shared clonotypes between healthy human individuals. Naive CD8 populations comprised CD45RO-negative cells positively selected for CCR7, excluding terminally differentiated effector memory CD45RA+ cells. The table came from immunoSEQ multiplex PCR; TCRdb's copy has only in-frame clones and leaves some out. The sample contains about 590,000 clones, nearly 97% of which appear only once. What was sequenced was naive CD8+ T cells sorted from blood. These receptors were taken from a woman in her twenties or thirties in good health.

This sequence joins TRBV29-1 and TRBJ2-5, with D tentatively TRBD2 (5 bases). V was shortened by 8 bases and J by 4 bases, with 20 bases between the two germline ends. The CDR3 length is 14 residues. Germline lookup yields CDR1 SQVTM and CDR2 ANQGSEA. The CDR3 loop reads CSIPSWETLETQYF. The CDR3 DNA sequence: TGCAGCATACCGAGCTGGGAGACGCTAGAGACCCAGTACTTC.

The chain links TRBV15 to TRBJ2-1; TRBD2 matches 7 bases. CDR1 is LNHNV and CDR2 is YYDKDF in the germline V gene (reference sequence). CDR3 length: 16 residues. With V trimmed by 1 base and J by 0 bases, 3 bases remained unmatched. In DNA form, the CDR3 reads TGTGCCACCAGCAGAGGAGCGGGAAGCTCCTACAATGAGCAGTTCTTC. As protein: CATSRGAGSSYNEQFF.

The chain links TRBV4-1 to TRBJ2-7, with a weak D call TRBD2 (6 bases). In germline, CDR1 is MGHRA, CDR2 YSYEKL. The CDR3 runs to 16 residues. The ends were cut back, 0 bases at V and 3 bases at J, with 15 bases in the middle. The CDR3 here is CASSQDDAGLSYEQYF. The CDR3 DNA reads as TGCGCCAGCAGCCAAGATGACGCGGGGCTGAGCTACGAGCAGTACTTC.

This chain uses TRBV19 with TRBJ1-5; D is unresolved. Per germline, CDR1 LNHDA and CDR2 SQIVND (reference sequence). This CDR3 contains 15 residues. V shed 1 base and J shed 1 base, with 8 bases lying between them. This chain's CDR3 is CASSIVWGSNQPQHF. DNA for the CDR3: TGTGCCAGTAGTATAGTATGGGGAAGCAATCAGCCCCAGCATTTT.

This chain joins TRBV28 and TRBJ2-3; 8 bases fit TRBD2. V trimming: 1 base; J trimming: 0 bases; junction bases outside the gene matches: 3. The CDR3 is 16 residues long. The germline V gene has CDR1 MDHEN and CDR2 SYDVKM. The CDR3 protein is CASSLSPGGSTDTQYF. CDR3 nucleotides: TGTGCCAGCAGTTTATCACCGGGAGGGAGCACAGATACGCAGTATTTT.

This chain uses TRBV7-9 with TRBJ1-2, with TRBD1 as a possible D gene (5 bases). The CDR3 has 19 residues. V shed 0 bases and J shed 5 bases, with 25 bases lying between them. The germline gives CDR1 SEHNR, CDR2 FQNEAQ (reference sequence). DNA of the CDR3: TGTGCCAGCAGCTTAGCGCCAACGGCGGCAGGGCCTAGTGGTTATGGCTACACCTTC. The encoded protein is CASSLAPTAAGPSGYGYTF.

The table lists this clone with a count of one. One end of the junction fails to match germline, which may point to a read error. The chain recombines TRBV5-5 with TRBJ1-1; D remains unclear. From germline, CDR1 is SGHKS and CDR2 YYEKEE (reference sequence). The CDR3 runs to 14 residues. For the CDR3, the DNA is TGTGCCAACAGCTTGGCCGGAATGAACACTGAAGCTTTCTTT. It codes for CANSLAGMNTEAFF.

Here the CDR3 reads CSVEASGRSNEQFF. CDR3 coding DNA: TGCAGCGTTGAGGCTAGCGGGAGAAGCAATGAGCAGTTCTTC. The chain couples TRBV29-1 to TRBJ2-1; 10 nucleotides match TRBD2. Unmatched junction bases numbered 5, after V lost 3 bases and J lost 6 bases. The CDR3 has 14 amino acids. Germline V lookup: CDR1 SQVTM, CDR2 ANQGSEA.

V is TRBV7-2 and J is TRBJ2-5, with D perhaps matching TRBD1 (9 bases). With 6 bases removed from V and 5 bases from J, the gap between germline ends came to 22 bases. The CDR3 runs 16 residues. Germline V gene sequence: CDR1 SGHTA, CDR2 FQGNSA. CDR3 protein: CASRPREGQGRETQYF. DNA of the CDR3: TGTGCCAGCAGGCCACGGGAGGGACAGGGTCGGGAGACCCAGTACTTC.

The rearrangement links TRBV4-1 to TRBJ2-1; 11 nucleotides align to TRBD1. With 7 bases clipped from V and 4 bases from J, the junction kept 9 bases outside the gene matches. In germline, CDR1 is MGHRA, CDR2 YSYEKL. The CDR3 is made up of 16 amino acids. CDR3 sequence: CASTPGGQGAYNEQFF. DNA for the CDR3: TGCGCCAGCACCCCGGGAGGACAGGGGGCATACAATGAGCAGTTCTTC.

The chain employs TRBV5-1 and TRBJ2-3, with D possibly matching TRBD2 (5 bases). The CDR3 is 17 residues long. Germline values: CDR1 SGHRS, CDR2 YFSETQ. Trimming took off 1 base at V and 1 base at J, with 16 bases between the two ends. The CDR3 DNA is TGCGCCAGCAGCTTGACAACTAGTAGGCCCCGCACAGATACGCAGTATTTT. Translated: CASSLTTSRPRTDTQYF.

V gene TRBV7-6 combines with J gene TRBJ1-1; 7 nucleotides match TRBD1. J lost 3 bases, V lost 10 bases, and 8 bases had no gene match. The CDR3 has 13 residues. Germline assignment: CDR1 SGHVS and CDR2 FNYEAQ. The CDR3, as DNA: TGTGCCACCACAGGGGATCAGGACACTGAAGCTTTCTTT. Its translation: CATTGDQDTEAFF.

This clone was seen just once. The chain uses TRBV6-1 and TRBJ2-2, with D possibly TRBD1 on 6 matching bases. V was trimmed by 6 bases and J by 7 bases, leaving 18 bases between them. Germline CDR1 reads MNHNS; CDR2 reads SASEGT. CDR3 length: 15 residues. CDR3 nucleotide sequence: TGTGCCAGCAGCCAGACAGGAGCCCAGGTCGGGGAGCTGTTTTTT. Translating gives CASSQTGAQVGELFF.

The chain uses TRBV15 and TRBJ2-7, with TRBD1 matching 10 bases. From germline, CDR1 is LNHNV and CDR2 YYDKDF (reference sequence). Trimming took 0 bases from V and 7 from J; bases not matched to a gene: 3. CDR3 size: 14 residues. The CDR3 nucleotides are TGTGCCACCAGCAGAGAGGACAGGGGGGATGAGCAGTACTTC. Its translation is CATSREDRGDEQYF.